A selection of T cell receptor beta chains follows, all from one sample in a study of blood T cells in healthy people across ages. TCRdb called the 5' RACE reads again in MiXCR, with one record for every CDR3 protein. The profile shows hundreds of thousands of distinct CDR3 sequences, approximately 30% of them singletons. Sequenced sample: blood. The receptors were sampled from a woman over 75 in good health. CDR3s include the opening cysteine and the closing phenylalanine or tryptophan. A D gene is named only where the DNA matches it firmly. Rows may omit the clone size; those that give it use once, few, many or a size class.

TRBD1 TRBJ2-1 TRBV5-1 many CASSRGQGTSYNEQFF TGCGCCAGCAGCAGAGGACAGGGGACCTCCTACAATGAGCAGTTCTTC
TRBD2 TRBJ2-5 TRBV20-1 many CSARGLAGGMYQETQYF TGCAGTGCCAGGGGACTAGCGGGGGGAATGTACCAAGAGACCCAGTACTTC
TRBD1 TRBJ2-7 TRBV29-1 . CSVGNTGGYEQYF TGCAGCGTAGGGAACACAGGGGGTTACGAGCAGTACTTC
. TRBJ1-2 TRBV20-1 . CSARDMALSDYGYTF TGCAGTGCTAGAGACATGGCGTTATCCGACTATGGCTACACCTTC
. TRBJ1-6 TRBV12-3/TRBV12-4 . CATLKGAFYNSPLHF TGTGCCACCCTGAAGGGTGCATTTTATAATTCACCCCTCCACTTT
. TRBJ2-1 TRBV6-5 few CASSYSIRSGRKARLYNEQFF TGTGCCAGCAGTTACTCGATTCGGTCCGGCCGAAAGGCACGGCTCTACAATGAGCAGTTCTTC
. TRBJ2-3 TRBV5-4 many CASSLGTSPDTQYF TGTGCCAGCAGCTTGGGGACATCCCCGGATACGCAGTATTTT
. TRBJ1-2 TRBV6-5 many CASSYTGTGLYGYTF TGTGCCAGCAGTTACACGGGGACGGGCCTCTATGGCTACACCTTC
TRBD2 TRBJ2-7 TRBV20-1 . CSASSRGGGQTYEQYF TGCAGTGCTAGTAGTAGAGGCGGGGGTCAAACCTACGAGCAGTACTTC
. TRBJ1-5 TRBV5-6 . CASSLAPGARNSNQPQHF TGTGCCAGCAGCTTGGCTCCGGGGGCGCGGAATAGCAATCAGCCCCAGCATTTT
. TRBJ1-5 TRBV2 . CASTLEGGVLSNQPQHF TGTGCCAGCACCCTAGAAGGGGGGGTCCTTAGCAATCAGCCCCAGCATTTT